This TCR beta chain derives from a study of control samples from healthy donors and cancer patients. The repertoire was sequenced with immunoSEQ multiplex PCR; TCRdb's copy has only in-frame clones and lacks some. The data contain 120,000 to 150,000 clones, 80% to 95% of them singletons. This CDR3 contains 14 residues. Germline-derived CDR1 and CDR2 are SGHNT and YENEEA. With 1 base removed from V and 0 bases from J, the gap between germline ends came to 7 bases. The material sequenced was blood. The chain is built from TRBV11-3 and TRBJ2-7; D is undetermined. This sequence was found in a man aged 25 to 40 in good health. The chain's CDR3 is CASSLVWSSYEQYF. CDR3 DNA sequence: TGTGCCAGCAGCTTAGTCTGGAGCTCCTACGAGCAGTACTTC.